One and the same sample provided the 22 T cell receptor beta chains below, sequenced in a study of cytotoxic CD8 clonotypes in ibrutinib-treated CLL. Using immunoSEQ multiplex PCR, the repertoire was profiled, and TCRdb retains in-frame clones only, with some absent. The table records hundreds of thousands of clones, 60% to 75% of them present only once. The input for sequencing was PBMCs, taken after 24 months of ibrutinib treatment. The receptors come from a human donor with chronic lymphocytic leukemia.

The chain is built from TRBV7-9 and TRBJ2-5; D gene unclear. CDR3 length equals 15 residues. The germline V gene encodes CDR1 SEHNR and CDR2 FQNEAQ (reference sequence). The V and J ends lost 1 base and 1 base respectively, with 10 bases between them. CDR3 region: CASSLELSFQETQYF. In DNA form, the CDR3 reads TGTGCCAGCAGCTTAGAGCTGTCCTTCCAAGAGACCCAGTACTTC.

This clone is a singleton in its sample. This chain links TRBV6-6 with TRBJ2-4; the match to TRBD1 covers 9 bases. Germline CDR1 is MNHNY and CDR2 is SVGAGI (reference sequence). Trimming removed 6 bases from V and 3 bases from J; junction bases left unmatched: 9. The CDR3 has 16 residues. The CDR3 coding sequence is TGTGCCAGCAGCCCCATGGTGACAGGGGGCAAAAACATTCAGTACTTC. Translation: CASSPMVTGGKNIQYF.

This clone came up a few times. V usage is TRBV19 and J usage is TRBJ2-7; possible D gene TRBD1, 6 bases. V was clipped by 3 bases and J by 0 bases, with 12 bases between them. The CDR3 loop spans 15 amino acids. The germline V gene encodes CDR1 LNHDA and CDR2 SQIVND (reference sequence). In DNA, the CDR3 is TGTGCCAGTAGTATTGACAGGTCGAGCTCCTACGAGCAGTACTTC. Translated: CASSIDRSSSYEQYF. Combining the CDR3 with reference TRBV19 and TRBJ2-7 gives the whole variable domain DGGITQSPKYLFRKEGQNVTLSCEQNLNHDAMYWYRQDPGQGLRLIYYSQIVNDFQKGDIAEGYSVSREKKESFPLTVTSAQKNPTAFYLCASSIDRSSSYEQYFGPGTRLTVT.

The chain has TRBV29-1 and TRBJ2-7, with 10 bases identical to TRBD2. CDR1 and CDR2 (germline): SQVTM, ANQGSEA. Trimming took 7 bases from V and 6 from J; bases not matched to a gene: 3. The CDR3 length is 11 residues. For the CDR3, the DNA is TGCAGCGCCGGGACTAGCGCCGAGCAGTACTTC. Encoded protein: CSAGTSAEQYF.

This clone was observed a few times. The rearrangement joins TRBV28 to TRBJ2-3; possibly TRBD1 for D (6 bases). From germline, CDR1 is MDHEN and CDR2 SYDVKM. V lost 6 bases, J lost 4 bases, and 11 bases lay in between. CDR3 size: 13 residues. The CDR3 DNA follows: TGTGCCAGCAGCACAGGGTTTCCAGATACGCAGTATTTT. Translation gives CASSTGFPDTQYF.

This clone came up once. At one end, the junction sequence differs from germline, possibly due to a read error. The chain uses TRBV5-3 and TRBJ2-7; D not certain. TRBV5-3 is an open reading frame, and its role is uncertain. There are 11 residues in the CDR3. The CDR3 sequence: CASSFKYEQYF. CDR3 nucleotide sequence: TGTGCCAGCAGCTTTAAGTACGAGCAGTACTTC.

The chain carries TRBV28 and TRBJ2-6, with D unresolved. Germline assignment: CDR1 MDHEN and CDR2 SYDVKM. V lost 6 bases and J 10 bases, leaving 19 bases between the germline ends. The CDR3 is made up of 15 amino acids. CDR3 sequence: CASSPPGAVNNVLTF. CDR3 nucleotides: TGTGCCAGCAGCCCACCCGGAGCTGTAAATAACGTCCTGACTTTC.

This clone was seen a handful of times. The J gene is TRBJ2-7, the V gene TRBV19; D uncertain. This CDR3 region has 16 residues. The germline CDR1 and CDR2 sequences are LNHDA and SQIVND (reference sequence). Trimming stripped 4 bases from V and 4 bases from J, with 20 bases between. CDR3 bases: TGTGCCAGTAGTAAAATGGGTTCTGACCGGCAATACGAGCAGTACTTC. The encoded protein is CASSKMGSDRQYEQYF.

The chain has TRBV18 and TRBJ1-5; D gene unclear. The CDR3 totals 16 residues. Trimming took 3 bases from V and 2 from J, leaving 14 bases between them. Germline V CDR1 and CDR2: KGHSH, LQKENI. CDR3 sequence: CASSPTYEAGNQPQHF. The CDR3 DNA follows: TGTGCCAGCTCACCCACTTATGAGGCCGGCAATCAGCCCCAGCATTTT.

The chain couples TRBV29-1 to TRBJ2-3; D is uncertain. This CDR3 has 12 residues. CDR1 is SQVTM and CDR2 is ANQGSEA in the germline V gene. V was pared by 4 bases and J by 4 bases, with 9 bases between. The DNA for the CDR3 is TGCAGCGTTGCAAAGGTTTCAGATACGCAGTATTTT. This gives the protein CSVAKVSDTQYF.

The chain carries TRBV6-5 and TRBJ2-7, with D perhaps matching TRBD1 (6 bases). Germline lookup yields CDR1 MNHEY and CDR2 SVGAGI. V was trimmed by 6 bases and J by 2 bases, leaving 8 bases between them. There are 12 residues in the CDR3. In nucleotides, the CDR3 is TGTGCCAGCAGCCGGGACACCTACGAGCAGTACTTC. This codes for CASSRDTYEQYF.

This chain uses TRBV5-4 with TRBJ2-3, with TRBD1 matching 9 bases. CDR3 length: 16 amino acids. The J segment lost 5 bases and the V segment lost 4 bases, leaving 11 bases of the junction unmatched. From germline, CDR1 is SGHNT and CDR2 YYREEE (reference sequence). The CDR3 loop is CASSKSTGGKGDTQYF. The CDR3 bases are TGTGCCAGCAGCAAATCGACAGGGGGGAAAGGAGATACGCAGTATTTT.

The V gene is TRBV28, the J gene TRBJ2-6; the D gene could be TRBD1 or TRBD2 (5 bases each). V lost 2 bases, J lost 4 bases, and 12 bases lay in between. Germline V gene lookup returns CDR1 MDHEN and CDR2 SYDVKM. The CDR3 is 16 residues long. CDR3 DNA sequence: TGTGCCAGCAGTTTAGAGGGGCTCATGGGGGCCAACGTCCTGACTTTC. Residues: CASSLEGLMGANVLTF.

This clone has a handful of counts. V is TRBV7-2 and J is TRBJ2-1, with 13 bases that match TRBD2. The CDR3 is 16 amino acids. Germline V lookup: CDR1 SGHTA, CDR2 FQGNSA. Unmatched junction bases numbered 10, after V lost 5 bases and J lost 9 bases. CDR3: CASSLVLAGGPVEQFF. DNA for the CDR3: TGTGCCAGCAGCCTCGTACTAGCGGGAGGGCCTGTTGAGCAGTTCTTC.

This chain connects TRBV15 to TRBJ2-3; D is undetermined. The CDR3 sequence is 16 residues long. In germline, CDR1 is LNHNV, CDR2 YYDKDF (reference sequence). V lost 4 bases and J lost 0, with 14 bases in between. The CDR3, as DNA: TGTGCCACCAGCACCATTGCCGTATCTAGCACAGATACGCAGTATTTT. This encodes CATSTIAVSSTDTQYF.

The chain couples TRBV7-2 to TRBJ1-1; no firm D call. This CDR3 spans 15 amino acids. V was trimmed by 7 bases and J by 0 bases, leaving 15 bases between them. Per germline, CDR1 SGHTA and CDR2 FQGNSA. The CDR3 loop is CASKKPQNMNTEAFF. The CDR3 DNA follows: TGTGCCAGCAAGAAACCCCAGAATATGAACACTGAAGCTTTCTTT. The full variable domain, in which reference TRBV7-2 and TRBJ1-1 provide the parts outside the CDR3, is GAGVSQSPSNKVTEKGKDVELRCDPISGHTALYWYRQSLGQGLEFLIYFQGNSAPDKSGLPSDRFSAERTGGSVSTLTIQRTQQEDSAVYLCASKKPQNMNTEAFFGQGTRLTVV.

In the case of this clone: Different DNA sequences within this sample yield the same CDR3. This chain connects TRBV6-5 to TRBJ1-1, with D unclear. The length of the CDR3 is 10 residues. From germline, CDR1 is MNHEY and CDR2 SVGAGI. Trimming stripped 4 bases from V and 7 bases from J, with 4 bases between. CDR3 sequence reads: CASSSLEAFF. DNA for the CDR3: TGTGCCAGCAGTTCCCTTGAAGCTTTCTTT.

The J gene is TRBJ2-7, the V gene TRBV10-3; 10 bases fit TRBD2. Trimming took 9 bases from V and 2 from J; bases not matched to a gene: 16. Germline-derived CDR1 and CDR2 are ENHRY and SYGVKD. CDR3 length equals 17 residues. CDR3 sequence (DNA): TGTGCCATGTCTAAGGAGAGCGGGAGGGTAGGGGCCTACGAGCAGTACTTC. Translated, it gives CAMSKESGRVGAYEQYF.

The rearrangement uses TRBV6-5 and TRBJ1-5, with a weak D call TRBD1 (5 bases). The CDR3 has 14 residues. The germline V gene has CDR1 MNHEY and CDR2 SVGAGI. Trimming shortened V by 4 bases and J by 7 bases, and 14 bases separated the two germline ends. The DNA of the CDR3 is TGTGCCAGCAGTTCCAGGGAACCGGGGCAGCCCCAGCATTTT. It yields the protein CASSSREPGQPQHF.

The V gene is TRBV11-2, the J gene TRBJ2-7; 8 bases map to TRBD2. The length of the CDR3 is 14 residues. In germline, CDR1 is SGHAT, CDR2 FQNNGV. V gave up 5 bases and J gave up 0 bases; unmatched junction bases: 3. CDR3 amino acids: CASSTSGSSYEQYF. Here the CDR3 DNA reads TGTGCCAGCAGCACTAGCGGAAGCTCCTACGAGCAGTACTTC.

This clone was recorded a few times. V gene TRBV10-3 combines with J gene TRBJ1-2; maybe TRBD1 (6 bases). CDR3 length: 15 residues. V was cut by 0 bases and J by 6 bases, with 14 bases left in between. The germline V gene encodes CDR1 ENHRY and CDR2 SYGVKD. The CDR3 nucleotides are TGTGCCATCAGTGAGTCACGTTGGGGGGCTGATGGCTACACCTTC. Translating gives CAISESRWGADGYTF.

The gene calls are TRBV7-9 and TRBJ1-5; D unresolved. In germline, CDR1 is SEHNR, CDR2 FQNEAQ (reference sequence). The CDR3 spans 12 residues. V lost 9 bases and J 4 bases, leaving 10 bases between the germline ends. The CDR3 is CASNAGNQPQHF. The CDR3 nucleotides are TGTGCCAGTAACGCGGGGAATCAGCCCCAGCATTTT. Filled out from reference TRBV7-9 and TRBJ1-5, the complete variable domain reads DTGVSQNPRHKITKRGQNVTFRCDPISEHNRLYWYRQTLGQGPEFLTYFQNEAQLEKSRLLSDRFSAERPKGSFSTLEIQRTEQGDSAMYLCASNAGNQPQHFGDGTRLSIL.